These 14 T cell receptor beta chains originate from one sample sequenced in a study of T cell repertoires in cytomegalovirus infection. Their antigens remain unidentified. MiXCR was run by TCRdb on the reads, yielding one entry per CDR3 protein. The table records approximately 70,000 distinct CDR3 sequences, 20% to 25% of them present only once. The specimen was PBMCs, sequenced either directly or after in vitro stimulation (not recorded which). All receptors derive from a human donor in good health (CMV status not recorded). Some clones in this sample may be carry-over from other donors' samples.

This clonotype was found a few times. This rearrangement joins TRBV7-9 to TRBJ2-7, with D maybe TRBD1 (6 bases). Trimming took 5 bases from V and 0 from J, leaving 8 bases between them. Per germline, CDR1 SEHNR and CDR2 FQNEAQ (reference sequence). CDR3 size: 13 residues. The CDR3 coding sequence is TGTGCCAGCAGCCGGACAGTCTCCTACGAGCAGTACTTC. It yields the protein CASSRTVSYEQYF.

This chain uses TRBV12-3 or TRBV12-4 with TRBJ2-7, with a possible D match to TRBD1 (6 bases). The CDR3 has 14 amino acids. V was pared by 3 bases and J by 2 bases, with 11 bases between. CDR3 protein: CASSFWDKTYEQYV. CDR3 DNA sequence: TGTGCCAGCAGTTTTTGGGACAAGACCTACGAGCAGTACGTC.

This chain joins TRBV19 and TRBJ1-5, with D unresolved. The CDR3 is 13 residues long. V lost 8 bases to trimming and J lost 2 bases, with 10 bases between them. Germline V gene sequence: CDR1 LNHDA, CDR2 SQIVND (reference sequence). The CDR3: CASSETGNQPQHF. The CDR3 DNA sequence: TGTGCCAGTTCCGAAACGGGCAATCAGCCCCAGCATTTT.

The table lists this clonotype with many counts. This chain's CDR3 is CASSLDTFAEAFF. The CDR3 DNA sequence: TGTGCCAGCAGCCTCGACACGTTTGCTGAAGCTTTCTTT. The rearrangement links TRBV12-3 or TRBV12-4 to TRBJ1-1; no clear D. The CDR3 contains 13 residues. V lost 6 bases and J lost 6, with 14 bases in between.

This clonotype was seen just once. The V call is TRBV3-1, the J call TRBJ2-2; D ambiguous. The CDR3 spans 14 residues. CDR1 and CDR2 (germline): LGHDT, YNNKEL (reference sequence). V was trimmed by 1 base and J by 3 bases, leaving 6 bases between them. The CDR3 loop is CASSQGVDTGELFF. CDR3 DNA: TGTGCCAGCAGCCAAGGGGTCGACACCGGGGAGCTGTTTTTT.

V is TRBV7-6 and J is TRBJ2-1; maybe TRBD1 (5 bases). Germline-derived CDR1 and CDR2 are SGHVS and FNYEAQ. Trimming removed 5 bases at V and 8 bases at J, with 13 bases between. This CDR3 comprises 13 residues. In nucleotides, the CDR3 is TGTGCCAGCAGCACTCAGGGCATTCATGAGCAGTTCTTC. Residues: CASSTQGIHEQFF.

At least ten counts were recorded for this clonotype. V gene TRBV7-9 combines with J gene TRBJ1-2; D is unclear. The length of the CDR3 is 13 residues. Germline loops: CDR1 SEHNR, CDR2 FQNEAQ (reference sequence). The V and J ends lost 1 base and 4 bases respectively, with 7 bases between them. CDR3: CASSLGSSYGYTF. The CDR3 nucleotides are TGTGCCAGCAGCTTAGGATCCAGCTATGGCTACACCTTC. The whole variable domain, remainder taken from reference TRBV7-9 and TRBJ1-2, is DTGVSQNPRHKITKRGQNVTFRCDPISEHNRLYWYRQTLGQGPEFLTYFQNEAQLEKSRLLSDRFSAERPKGSFSTLEIQRTEQGDSAMYLCASSLGSSYGYTFGSGTRLTVV.

V gene TRBV5-8 combines with J gene TRBJ2-1; TRBD1 matches at 12 bases. Germline CDR1 SGHTS, CDR2 YDEGEE. The CDR3 is 16 residues long. V was clipped by 4 bases and J by 7 bases; unmatched bases: 9. For the CDR3, the DNA is TGTGCCAGCAGCAGACCGGGACAGGGGGCAAGGAATGAGCAGTTCTTC. This codes for CASSRPGQGARNEQFF.

This clonotype appeared a few times. This chain links TRBV4-3 with TRBJ2-5, with D unresolved. The CDR3 sequence is 13 residues long. Trimming removed 0 bases from V and 5 bases from J, with 7 bases in between. Germline V CDR1 and CDR2: LGHNA, YSLEER. Here the CDR3 reads CASSQDKWETQYF. Written as DNA, the CDR3 is TGCGCCAGCAGCCAAGATAAATGGGAGACCCAGTACTTC.

This clonotype was observed a few times. The chain joins TRBV30 to TRBJ2-1, with D possibly TRBD2 on 5 matching bases. The CDR3 covers 12 residues. Germline loops: CDR1 GTSNPN, CDR2 SVGIG (reference sequence). V was cut by 1 base and J by 8 bases, with 9 bases left in between. CDR3 loop: CAWSDGGHEQFF. The CDR3 coding sequence is TGTGCCTGGAGTGACGGAGGCCATGAGCAGTTCTTC.

The rearrangement joins TRBV7-2 to TRBJ1-5; D ambiguous. CDR1 and CDR2 (germline): SGHTA, FQGNSA. CDR3 length: 15 amino acids. The V and J ends lost 4 bases and 4 bases respectively, with 14 bases between them. The CDR3 DNA sequence: TGTGCCAGCAGCTGGTCCCATTCGCGAAATCAGCCCCAGCATTTT. Its protein is CASSWSHSRNQPQHF.

This sequence joins TRBV11-3 and TRBJ1-2; possible D gene TRBD1, 6 bases. V shed 6 bases and J shed 9 bases, with 20 bases lying between them. The length of the CDR3 is 14 residues. From germline, CDR1 is SGHNT and CDR2 YENEEA. The DNA for the CDR3 is TGTGCCAGCAGTCCCACACCTACAGGGTTGAGCTACACCTTC. As protein: CASSPTPTGLSYTF.

The chain couples TRBV7-9 to TRBJ1-2; D is undetermined. This CDR3 comprises 13 residues. CDR1 and CDR2 from the germline V gene are SEHNR and FQNEAQ (reference sequence). The ends were cut back, 4 bases at V and 5 bases at J, with 11 bases in the middle. In DNA form, the CDR3 reads TGTGCCAGCAGCTCGGACGGTAGTTATGGCTACACCTTC. Its translation is CASSSDGSYGYTF.

The chain carries TRBV5-4 and TRBJ2-3, with TRBD2 identical over 10 bases. This CDR3 comprises 18 residues. Germline CDR1 SGHNT, CDR2 YYREEE (reference sequence). Trimming cost V 0 bases and J 1 base; bases outside gene matches: 8. CDR3 loop: CASSLATVAGGGTDTQYF. Written as DNA, the CDR3 is TGTGCCAGCAGCTTGGCCACAGTAGCGGGAGGTGGCACAGATACGCAGTATTTT.